Listed below are T cell receptor beta chains from one sample, sequenced in a study of blood T cell repertoires in COVID-19. Only in-frame clones appear in the TCRdb table, and some are missing; sequencing was by immunoSEQ multiplex PCR. Of nearly 80,000 clones in the sample, 80% were seen once. Specimen: peripheral blood. Receptors were obtained from a man aged 55 to 69 with active or convalescent COVID-19. Each CDR3 is given with its conserved first and last residue. D genes are given only for firm matches. A clone size is listed for some rows: how often the clone was seen (once, few, many), or a class if it is expanded.

d_call j_call clone_size v_call cdr3_nt cdr3_aa
TRBD2 TRBJ2-5 NA TRBV6-5 TGTGCCAGCCTTAGCGGGGGGGCCGAGGGGACCCAGTACTTC CASLSGGAEGTQYF
TRBD1 TRBJ1-4 once TRBV6-5 TGTGCCAGCAGTTACACAGGACAGGGGAATGAAAAACTGTTTTTT CASSYTGQGNEKLFF
NA TRBJ1-1 NA TRBV5-1 TGCGCCAGCAGCTTGAGGGAGAGGGTTCTCACTGAAGCTTTCTTT CASSLRERVLTEAFF
NA TRBJ1-2 NA TRBV3-1/TRBV3-2 TGTGCCAGCAGTGGGGGCGCCGAATCTTATGGCTACACCTTC CASSGGAESYGYTF
NA TRBJ2-7 NA TRBV24-1 TGTGCCACCAGTGACACCGGGACTGTCTCCTACGAGCAGTACTTC CATSDTGTVSYEQYF
NA TRBJ2-7 NA TRBV3-1/TRBV3-2 TGTGCCAGCAGCCAAGTGCAGACGACATACGAGCAGTACTTC CASSQVQTTYEQYF
NA TRBJ1-2 NA TRBV6-2/TRBV6-3 TGTGCCAGCAGCCAGCCAGGGTATGGCTACACCTTC CASSQPGYGYTF
NA TRBJ1-3 NA TRBV6-6 TGTGCCAGCAGCCCCGGTACCTCTGGAAACACCATATATTTT CASSPGTSGNTIYF
NA TRBJ2-3 NA TRBV7-8 TGTGCCAGCAACGATTCGAGGAGGTCTCCTGCCCGCACAGATACGCAGTATTTT CASNDSRRSPARTDTQYF
TRBD2 TRBJ2-5 once TRBV19 TGTGCCAGTAGTATTAGGTCTAGCGGCCCCCAAGAGACCCAGTACTTC CASSIRSSGPQETQYF
NA TRBJ1-5 NA TRBV19 TGTGCCAGTAAACGAGGCAGAGGGCAGCCCCAGCATTTT CASKRGRGQPQHF
TRBD1 TRBJ1-4 NA TRBV9 TGTGCCAGCAGCGTTTCCGATGGGACAGGAGGGAATGAAAAACTGTTTTTT CASSVSDGTGGNEKLFF
TRBD2 TRBJ2-3 NA TRBV20-1 TGCAGTGCTAGTCGGCTAGCGGGGACTGTGAGAGATACGCAGTATTTT CSASRLAGTVRDTQYF
TRBD1 TRBJ1-4 once TRBV5-6 TGTGCCAGCAGCTTGGAGGCAGGGGGCACGACTAATGAAAAACTGTTTTTT CASSLEAGGTTNEKLFF
NA TRBJ2-5 NA TRBV5-5 TGTGCCAGCAGCCCCTCGGAGACCCAGTACTTC CASSPSETQYF
TRBD2 TRBJ2-7 NA TRBV7-2 TGTGCCAGCAGCCGGGGACTAGGGAGCTCCTACGAGCAGTACTTC CASSRGLGSSYEQYF
NA TRBJ1-2 NA TRBV6-5 TGTGCCAGCAGTCCCCGGGAGACCCATGGCTACACCTTC CASSPRETHGYTF
NA TRBJ2-5 NA TRBV5-1 TGCGCCAGCAGCCCGGTGACATTTATGGGGGGAGAGACCCAGTACTTC CASSPVTFMGGETQYF
TRBD1 TRBJ1-2 few TRBV6-2/TRBV6-3 TGTGCCAGCAGTTACTCGGCAGGGGGTATGAAGGGCTACACCTTC CASSYSAGGMKGYTF
NA TRBJ2-2 few TRBV7-8 TGTGCCAGCAGGGGGCCCATGAACACCGGGGAGCTGTTTTTT CASRGPMNTGELFF
NA TRBJ2-3 NA TRBV20-1 TGCAGTACCCACTACACAGATACGCAGTATTTT CSTHYTDTQYF
NA TRBJ1-3 NA TRBV18 TGTGCCAGCTCACCATCGACAGCGCTTTCTGGAAACACCATATATTTT CASSPSTALSGNTIYF
NA TRBJ2-7 NA TRBV10-3 TGTGCCATCAGTGAGTCGCAGAACGAGCAGTACTTC CAISESQNEQYF
NA TRBJ1-2 few TRBV29-1 TGCAGCGTTGTCCCAGGACATCTCACATATGGCTACACCTTC CSVVPGHLTYGYTF
NA TRBJ1-4 few TRBV18 TGTGCCAGCTCACCGGCAGGTGGTGAAAAACTGTTTTTT CASSPAGGEKLFF
TRBD1 TRBJ2-5 NA TRBV11-2 TGTGCCAGCAGCCCTGGGACAGGGGTCCAAGAGACCCAGTACTTC CASSPGTGVQETQYF
TRBD1 TRBJ2-5 NA TRBV6-2/TRBV6-3 TGTGCCAGCAGTTACGACAGGGGGCAAGAGACCCAGTACTTC CASSYDRGQETQYF
NA TRBJ1-4 NA TRBV25-1 TGTGCCACCCACCGAGATCAAACTGAAAAACTGTTTTTT CATHRDQTEKLFF
NA TRBJ2-7 NA TRBV5-6 TGTGCCAGCAGCTTGGTGACAGGCCTAGACGAGCAGTACTTC CASSLVTGLDEQYF
NA TRBJ2-6 NA TRBV11-3 TGTGCCAGCAGCTTTACAGGGAGCAACGTCCTGACTTTC CASSFTGSNVLTF
NA TRBJ1-1 few TRBV4-3 TGCGCCAGCAGCCAAGAGGAAGGGAGCTACGGTGAAGCTTTCTTT CASSQEEGSYGEAFF
TRBD1 TRBJ2-7 NA TRBV6-5 TGTGCCAGCAGAAGACAGGGACCCTACGAGCAGTACTTC CASRRQGPYEQYF
NA TRBJ1-2 few TRBV21-1 TGTGCCAGCAGCCCAAGACAGGGGCCGGAGGTGGGCTACACCTTC CASSPRQGPEVGYTF
NA TRBJ2-5 NA TRBV6-5 TGTGCCAGCAGCCGAGGAGACCAAGAGACCCAGTACTTC CASSRGDQETQYF
NA TRBJ1-2 few TRBV6-5 TGTGCCAGCACCCCGAGTGAAGTAGATGGCTACACCTTC CASTPSEVDGYTF
TRBD2 TRBJ2-1 NA TRBV6-4 TGTGCCAGCAGCCGGACTAGCGGGGGTTACAATGAGCAGTTCTTC CASSRTSGGYNEQFF
NA TRBJ1-2 NA TRBV6-5 TGTGCCAGCAGTTACGCCCAGTCGTTTTCGTTCTATGGCTACACCTTC CASSYAQSFSFYGYTF
TRBD1 TRBJ1-6 NA TRBV7-6 TGTGCCAGCAGCTTAGAAGCAGGGGGTGATAATTCACCCCTCCACTTT CASSLEAGGDNSPLHF
NA TRBJ1-1 NA TRBV7-3 TGTGCCAGCAGCCCAACCCAGGGGCCGAGGACTGAAGCTTTCTTT CASSPTQGPRTEAFF
TRBD1 TRBJ2-7 NA TRBV6-2/TRBV6-3 TGTGCCAGCAGCCTCCTCCGGGACAGGGTCAACGAGCAGTACTTC CASSLLRDRVNEQYF